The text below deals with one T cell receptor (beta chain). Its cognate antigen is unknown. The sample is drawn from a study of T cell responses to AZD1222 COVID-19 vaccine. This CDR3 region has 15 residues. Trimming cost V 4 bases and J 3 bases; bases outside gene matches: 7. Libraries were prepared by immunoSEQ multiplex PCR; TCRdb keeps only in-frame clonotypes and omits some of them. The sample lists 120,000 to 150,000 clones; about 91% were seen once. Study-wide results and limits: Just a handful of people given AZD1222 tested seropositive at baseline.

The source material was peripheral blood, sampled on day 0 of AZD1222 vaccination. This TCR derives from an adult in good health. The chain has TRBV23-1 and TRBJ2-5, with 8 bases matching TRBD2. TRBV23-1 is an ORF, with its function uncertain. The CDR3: CASSPGAGGKETQYF. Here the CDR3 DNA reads TGCGCCAGCAGTCCAGGGGCGGGAGGAAAAGAGACCCAGTACTTC.